Each of the 28 T cell receptor beta chains below was sequenced from the same sample in a study of cytomegalovirus exposure and HLA in healthy donors (dated by TCRdb to about 2017). Libraries came from the immunoSEQ multiplex PCR assay. A mixture of 60 forward primers for TCR Vbeta segments and 13 reverse primers for TCR Jbeta segments was used in the multiplex PCR. The table was pulled from immuneACCESS by TCRdb, which kept in-frame rearrangements only. Such tables lose some clones; where checked, under half of the loss comes from unresolved V genes, and the rest has no known cause. The sample has around 150,000 clones on record, more than 75% of them singletons. 3.5% of the sample comes from the top ten. The sample was PBMCs. Every receptor here comes from a human donor in good health.

V usage is TRBV5-6 and J usage is TRBJ2-5, with D unresolved. Germline lookup yields CDR1 SGHDT and CDR2 YYEEEE. This CDR3 has 15 residues. Trimming left V 4 bases short and J 2 bases short, with 15 bases between. DNA of the CDR3: TGTGCCAGCAGCCTTTCGTCGCGGCAACAAGAGACCCAGTACTTC. As protein: CASSLSSRQQETQYF.

This chain connects TRBV25-1 to TRBJ2-1; TRBD2 agrees at 8 bases. Germline V lookup: CDR1 MGHDK, CDR2 SYGVNS. Unmatched junction bases numbered 10, after V lost 8 bases and J lost 10 bases. CDR3 length equals 13 residues. CDR3 sequence reads: CASSLAVGYEQFF. In DNA form, the CDR3 reads TGTGCCAGCTCACTAGCGGTTGGATACGAGCAGTTCTTC.

The rearrangement uses TRBV4-2 and TRBJ1-1, with no clear D. V was trimmed by 2 bases and J by 3 bases, leaving 7 bases between them. The CDR3 has 13 residues. CDR1 is LGHNA and CDR2 is YNFKEQ in the germline V gene. CDR3 residues: CASSQHLDTEAFF. The DNA for the CDR3 is TGTGCCAGCAGCCAACACTTGGACACTGAAGCTTTCTTT.

This clone is a singleton in its sample. The chain recombines TRBV5-1 with TRBJ2-3, with 13 nucleotides matching TRBD2. The CDR3 is 21 amino acids. Germline CDR1 SGHRS, CDR2 YFSETQ. The trim removed 4 bases at V and 0 bases at J, leaving 17 bases unmatched. The CDR3 DNA reads TGCGCCAGCAGCCCTACTGGACTAGCGGGGGACATAATCCCTAGCACAGATACGCAGTATTTT. It translates to CASSPTGLAGDIIPSTDTQYF.

This clone was counted once. The chain employs TRBV13 and TRBJ2-5, with TRBD1 as a possible D gene (6 bases). This CDR3 is 15 amino acids long. CDR1 is PRHDT and CDR2 is FYEKMQ in the germline V gene (reference sequence). The V gene lost 0 bases and the J gene lost 2 bases, with 10 bases spanning the gap. The CDR3 sequence is CASSLGLGTQETQYF. The CDR3 nucleotides are TGTGCCAGCAGCTTAGGCCTGGGGACACAAGAGACCCAGTACTTC.

This clone was seen just once. The chain recombines TRBV12-5 with TRBJ2-7, with D perhaps matching TRBD1 (6 bases). CDR3 length equals 20 residues. Trimming left V 0 bases short and J 8 bases short, with 32 bases between. Germline loops: CDR1 LGHNT, CDR2 FRNRAP. The CDR3 DNA follows: TGTGCTAGTGGTTTGGTACCAAGAAGACAGGCTCGTTTCAGGCTATGCAAGCAGTACTTC. Its protein product is CASGLVPRRQARFRLCKQYF.

A few counts support this clone. The chain links TRBV27 to TRBJ1-3; a possible D gene is TRBD1 (5 bases). Germline CDR1 reads MNHEY; CDR2 reads SMNVEV (reference sequence). The CDR3 is 16 residues long. Between the trimmed V and J ends, which lost 2 bases and 0 bases, there was a span of 11 bases. CDR3 residues: CASSLAQESSGNTIYF. The CDR3 coding sequence is TGTGCCAGCAGTTTAGCACAGGAAAGCTCTGGAAACACCATATATTTT.

J is TRBJ1-4 and V is TRBV2, with 7 bases identical to TRBD1. The junction had 5 bases not matched to a gene; V was cut back by 6 bases and J by 4 bases. Germline V gives CDR1 SNHLY, CDR2 FYNNEI. The CDR3 loop spans 14 amino acids. The CDR3 protein is CASRPDRRNEKLFF. The CDR3 DNA follows: TGTGCCAGCAGGCCGGACAGGCGTAATGAAAAACTGTTTTTT. The full variable domain, with the rest looked up from reference TRBV2 and TRBJ1-4, is EPEVTQTPSHQVTQMGQEVILRCVPISNHLYFYWYRQILGQKVEFLVSFYNNEISEKSEIFDDQFSVERPDGSNFTLKIRSTKLEDSAMYFCASRPDRRNEKLFFGSGTQLSVL.

The rearrangement uses TRBV27 and TRBJ2-1; 7 positions match TRBD1. The CDR3 is 17 residues long. The ends lost 6 bases at V and 3 bases at J; junction bases unmatched: 14. In germline, CDR1 is MNHEY, CDR2 SMNVEV (reference sequence). This CDR3 reads CASRVLFPGQHYNEQFF. CDR3 DNA sequence: TGTGCCAGCAGAGTCCTCTTTCCGGGACAGCACTACAATGAGCAGTTCTTC.

This rearrangement joins TRBV9 to TRBJ2-5, with 13 bases that match TRBD2. The CDR3 is made up of 17 amino acids. V dropped 0 bases and J dropped 0; count of bases not matched to a gene: 2. Germline CDR1 is SGDLS and CDR2 is YYNGEE. CDR3 residues: CASSVGGLAGYQETQYF. The DNA of the CDR3 is TGTGCCAGCAGCGTAGGGGGACTAGCGGGGTACCAAGAGACCCAGTACTTC.

The chain uses TRBV9 and TRBJ2-2; 10 bases map to TRBD1. V was clipped by 3 bases and J by 6 bases; unmatched bases: 5. Germline V gene sequence: CDR1 SGDLS, CDR2 YYNGEE. CDR3 size: 15 residues. CDR3 DNA sequence: TGTGCCAGCAGCGGACAGGGGGCGCTGGCCGGGGAGCTGTTTTTT. Amino acid sequence: CASSGQGALAGELFF. Complete variable domain (other parts from reference TRBV9 and TRBJ2-2): DSGVTQTPKHLITATGQRVTLRCSPRSGDLSVYWYQQSLDQGLQFLIQYYNGEERAKGNILERFSAQQFPDLHSELNLSSLELGDSALYFCASSGQGALAGELFFGEGSRLTVL.

The chain carries TRBV12-5 and TRBJ1-2; a weak D match, TRBD1 (6 bases). V was pared by 1 base and J by 2 bases, with 17 bases between. Germline V gene lookup returns CDR1 LGHNT and CDR2 FRNRAP. The CDR3 is 17 residues long. CDR3 loop: CASGLAVGGLGNYGYTF. In nucleotides, the CDR3 is TGTGCTAGTGGTTTGGCCGTCGGGGGGCTCGGAAACTATGGCTACACCTTC. The variable domain in full, completed from reference TRBV12-5 and TRBJ1-2, reads DARVTQTPRHKVTEMGQEVTMRCQPILGHNTVFWYRQTMMQGLELLAYFRNRAPLDDSGMPKDRFSAEMPDATLATLKIQPSEPRDSAVYFCASGLAVGGLGNYGYTFGSGTRLTVV.

The chain carries TRBV7-9 and TRBJ2-3; 11 nucleotides align to TRBD2. Germline V gene lookup returns CDR1 SEHNR and CDR2 FQNEAQ (reference sequence). V lost 6 bases to trimming and J lost 2 bases; unmatched junction nucleotides: 4. This CDR3 region has 15 residues. The CDR3 here is CASSILAGDTDTQYF. CDR3 bases: TGTGCCAGCAGTATACTAGCGGGAGACACAGATACGCAGTATTTT. The full variable domain, with the rest looked up from reference TRBV7-9 and TRBJ2-3, is DTGVSQNPRHKITKRGQNVTFRCDPISEHNRLYWYRQTLGQGPEFLTYFQNEAQLEKSRLLSDRFSAERPKGSFSTLEIQRTEQGDSAMYLCASSILAGDTDTQYFGPGTRLTVL.

The sample holds a few counts of this clone. The rearrangement links TRBV4-2 to TRBJ1-2; tentative D call: TRBD1 (6 bases). The V and J ends lost 0 bases and 8 bases respectively, with 13 bases between them. Germline CDR1 and CDR2: LGHNA and YNFKEQ. The CDR3 spans 14 residues. CDR3 nucleotides: TGTGCCAGCAGCCAAGATCGGGGGGCTAGGGGCTACACCTTC. It specifies CASSQDRGARGYTF.

The rearrangement joins TRBV21-1 to TRBJ2-1; the table names TRBD1, a call not compared with the DNA. TRBV21-1 is given as a pseudogene. This CDR3 has 16 amino acids. CDR3 amino acids: CASSKSPLVRHNEQFF. The CDR3 DNA reads TGTGCCAGCAGCAAAAGCCCACTGGTCAGGCACAATGAGCAGTTCTTC.

This chain connects TRBV7-3 to TRBJ2-2; 8 nucleotides match TRBD1. CDR3 length: 16 amino acids. With 5 bases clipped from V and 7 bases from J, the junction kept 12 bases outside the gene matches. CDR1 SGHTA and CDR2 FQGTGA come from the germline V gene. The DNA of the CDR3 is TGTGCCAGCAGCAAAAATCCAGGGGGCTCGGGCGGGGAGCTGTTTTTT. The encoded protein is CASSKNPGGSGGELFF.

This chain uses TRBV9 with TRBJ2-7; 10 nucleotides match TRBD2. J was trimmed by 2 bases and V by 4 bases; bases with no gene match: 9. In germline, CDR1 is SGDLS, CDR2 YYNGEE. The CDR3 consists of 16 residues. The CDR3 loop reads CASSPQSGRGAYEQYF. The DNA of the CDR3 is TGTGCCAGCAGCCCCCAGAGCGGGAGGGGGGCCTACGAGCAGTACTTC.

This rearrangement joins TRBV6-4 to TRBJ2-1; 11 nucleotides line up with TRBD2. V gave up 0 bases and J gave up 3 bases; unmatched junction bases: 4. Germline loops: CDR1 MRHNA, CDR2 SNTAGT. This CDR3 is built from 17 residues. CDR3 loop: CASSDSSGTSGYNEQFF. The CDR3 nucleotides are TGTGCCAGCAGTGACTCGAGTGGGACTAGCGGCTACAATGAGCAGTTCTTC.

CDR3 in DNA: TGTGCCAGCAGCACAACGGTGACTAGCGGAAATGAGCAGTTCTTC. Translated: CASSTTVTSGNEQFF. V is TRBV13 and J is TRBJ2-1, with 9 positions matching TRBD2. Looked up from germline, CDR1 is PRHDT and CDR2 is FYEKMQ (reference sequence). Trimming took 5 bases from V and 7 from J; bases not matched to a gene: 9. This CDR3 comprises 15 residues. The complete variable domain, with remaining parts taken from reference TRBV13 and TRBJ2-1, reads AAGVIQSPRHLIKEKRETATLKCYPIPRHDTVYWYQQGPGQDPQFLISFYEKMQSDKGSIPDRFSAQQFSDYHSELNMSSLELGDSALYFCASSTTVTSGNEQFFGPGTRLTVL.

This rearrangement joins TRBV6-5 to TRBJ1-2; 12 positions agree with TRBD1. The CDR3 length is 15 residues. V trimming: 5 bases; J trimming: 3 bases; junction bases outside the gene matches: 4. The germline V gene has CDR1 MNHEY and CDR2 SVGAGI. For the CDR3, the DNA is TGTGCCAGCAGTAGGGACAGGGGGCGCGACTATGGCTACACCTTC. It encodes CASSRDRGRDYGYTF.

This clone appeared a single time. The J gene is TRBJ1-4, the V gene TRBV7-9, with a tentative D call TRBD1 (6 bases). Trimming cost V 5 bases and J 8 bases, with 18 bases left between them. This CDR3 comprises 15 residues. CDR1 and CDR2 from the germline V gene are SEHNR and FQNEAQ (reference sequence). For the CDR3, the DNA is TGTGCCAGCAGCCATGACAGGAGCTTTGGGGAAAAACTGTTTTTT. This codes for CASSHDRSFGEKLFF.

The chain joins TRBV2 to TRBJ2-5, with a possible D match to TRBD1 (6 bases). The CDR3 is made up of 15 amino acids. V lost 5 bases and J lost 2, with 15 bases in between. Per germline, CDR1 SNHLY and CDR2 FYNNEI. The CDR3 bases are TGTGCCAGCAGTCAAACCCAGGGGAATCAAGAGACCCAGTACTTC. This encodes CASSQTQGNQETQYF.

V usage is TRBV28 and J usage is TRBJ2-7, with 7 bases identical to TRBD2. CDR1 is MDHEN, CDR2 SYDVKM, per germline. The CDR3 has 16 residues. V was pared by 4 bases and J by 5 bases, with 14 bases of the junction left unmatched. CDR3 sequence reads: CASSYPLGAGDNEQYF. The CDR3 nucleotides read TGTGCCAGCAGTTACCCCCTTGGGGCGGGAGATAACGAGCAGTACTTC.

The J gene is TRBJ1-1, the V gene TRBV19; D may be TRBD1 (5 bases). Trimming took 3 bases from V and 0 from J, leaving 8 bases between them. The CDR3 sequence is 14 residues long. Germline-derived CDR1 and CDR2 are LNHDA and SQIVND (reference sequence). The CDR3 is CASSMGGMNTEAFF. The CDR3 DNA sequence: TGTGCCAGTAGTATGGGGGGAATGAACACTGAAGCTTTCTTT.

The chain is built from TRBV7-9 and TRBJ1-2; 8 bases fit TRBD1. The ends lost 5 bases at V and 0 bases at J; junction bases unmatched: 17. Germline V gene sequence: CDR1 SEHNR, CDR2 FQNEAQ (reference sequence). CDR3 length equals 19 residues. The CDR3 DNA follows: TGTGCCAGCAGCCCAGGGGTCCGGACAGGGCTTGAAGCTAACTATGGCTACACCTTC. This codes for CASSPGVRTGLEANYGYTF.

The chain employs TRBV4-3 and TRBJ1-4, with a tentative D call TRBD1 (6 bases). Trimming removed 4 bases at V and 3 bases at J, with 9 bases between. CDR1 is LGHNA and CDR2 is YSLEER in the germline V gene. The CDR3 consists of 14 residues. This CDR3 reads CASSRGQPNEKLFF. Here the CDR3 DNA reads TGCGCCAGCAGCCGAGGACAGCCTAATGAAAAACTGTTTTTT.

The chain employs TRBV5-1 and TRBJ2-3; no definite D call. CDR1 is SGHRS, CDR2 YFSETQ, per germline. This CDR3 comprises 15 residues. V gave up 4 bases and J gave up 2 bases, with 14 bases separating them. The CDR3 sequence is CASSVRRATTDTQYF. Written as DNA, the CDR3 is TGCGCCAGCAGCGTACGGAGAGCAACCACAGATACGCAGTATTTT.

The chain links TRBV6-5 to TRBJ2-5; possibly TRBD1 for D (6 bases). Per germline, CDR1 MNHEY and CDR2 SVGAGI. The CDR3 has 15 amino acids. Trimming stripped 5 bases from V and 1 base from J, with 14 bases between. In nucleotides, the CDR3 is TGTGCCAGCAGTCGGGACACTTACACCCAAGAGACCCAGTACTTC. Translation gives CASSRDTYTQETQYF.